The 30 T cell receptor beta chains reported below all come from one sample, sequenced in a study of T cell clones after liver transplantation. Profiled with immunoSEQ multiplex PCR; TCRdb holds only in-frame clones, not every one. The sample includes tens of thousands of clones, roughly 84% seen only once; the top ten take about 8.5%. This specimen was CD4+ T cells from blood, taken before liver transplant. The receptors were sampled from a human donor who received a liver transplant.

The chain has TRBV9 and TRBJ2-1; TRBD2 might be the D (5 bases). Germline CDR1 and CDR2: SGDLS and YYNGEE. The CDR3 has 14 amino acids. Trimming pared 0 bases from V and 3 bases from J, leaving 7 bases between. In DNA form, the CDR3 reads TGTGCCAGCAGCGTAGGTAGCGTCTACAATGAGCAGTTCTTC. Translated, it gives CASSVGSVYNEQFF.

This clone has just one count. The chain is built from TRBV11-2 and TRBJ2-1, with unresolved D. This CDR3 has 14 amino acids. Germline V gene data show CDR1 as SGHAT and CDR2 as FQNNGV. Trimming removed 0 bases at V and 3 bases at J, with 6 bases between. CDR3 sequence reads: CASSLERFYNEQFF. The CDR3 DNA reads TGTGCCAGCAGCTTAGAGCGGTTCTACAATGAGCAGTTCTTC.

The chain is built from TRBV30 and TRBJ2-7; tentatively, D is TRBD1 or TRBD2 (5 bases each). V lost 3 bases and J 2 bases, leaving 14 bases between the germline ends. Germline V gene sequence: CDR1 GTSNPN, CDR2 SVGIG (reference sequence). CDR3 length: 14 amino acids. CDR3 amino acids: CAWRPRDRAYEQYF. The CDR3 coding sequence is TGTGCCTGGAGACCCCGGGACCGAGCCTACGAGCAGTACTTC.

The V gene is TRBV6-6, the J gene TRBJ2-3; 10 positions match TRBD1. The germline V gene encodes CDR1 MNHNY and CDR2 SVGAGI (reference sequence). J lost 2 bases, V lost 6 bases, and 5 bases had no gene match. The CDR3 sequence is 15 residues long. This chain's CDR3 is CASRIGTGVTDTQYF. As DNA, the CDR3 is TGTGCCAGCAGGATTGGGACAGGGGTCACAGATACGCAGTATTTT.

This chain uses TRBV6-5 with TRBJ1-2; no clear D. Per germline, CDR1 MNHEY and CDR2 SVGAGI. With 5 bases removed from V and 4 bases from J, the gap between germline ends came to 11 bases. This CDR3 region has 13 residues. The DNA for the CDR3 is TGTGCCAGCAGTAAGGGTCTCGGCTATGGCTACACCTTC. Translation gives CASSKGLGYGYTF.

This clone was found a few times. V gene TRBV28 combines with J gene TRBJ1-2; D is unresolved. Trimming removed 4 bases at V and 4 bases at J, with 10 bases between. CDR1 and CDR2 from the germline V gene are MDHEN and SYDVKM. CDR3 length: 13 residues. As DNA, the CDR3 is TGTGCCAGCAGTTCCGGAACTTTCTATGGCTACACCTTC. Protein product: CASSSGTFYGYTF.

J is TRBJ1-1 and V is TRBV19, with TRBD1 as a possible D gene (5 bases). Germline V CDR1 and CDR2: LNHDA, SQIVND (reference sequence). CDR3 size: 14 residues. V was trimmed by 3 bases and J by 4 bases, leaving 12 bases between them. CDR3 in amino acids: CASSIPGRATEAFF. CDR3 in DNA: TGTGCCAGTAGTATTCCAGGGCGGGCCACTGAAGCTTTCTTT. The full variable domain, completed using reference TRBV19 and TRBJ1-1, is DGGITQSPKYLFRKEGQNVTLSCEQNLNHDAMYWYRQDPGQGLRLIYYSQIVNDFQKGDIAEGYSVSREKKESFPLTVTSAQKNPTAFYLCASSIPGRATEAFFGQGTRLTVV.

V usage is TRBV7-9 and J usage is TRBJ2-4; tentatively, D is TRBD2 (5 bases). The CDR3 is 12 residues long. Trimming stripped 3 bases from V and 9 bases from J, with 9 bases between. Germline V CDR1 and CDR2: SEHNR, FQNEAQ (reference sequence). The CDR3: CASSFGGGIQYF. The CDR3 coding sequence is TGTGCCAGCAGCTTCGGTGGAGGCATTCAGTACTTC.

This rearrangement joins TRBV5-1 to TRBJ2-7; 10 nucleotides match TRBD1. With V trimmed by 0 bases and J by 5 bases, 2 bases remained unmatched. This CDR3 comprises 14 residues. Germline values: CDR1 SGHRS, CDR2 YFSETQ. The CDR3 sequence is CASSLGQGAHEQYF. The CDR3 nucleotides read TGCGCCAGCAGCTTGGGACAGGGGGCCCACGAGCAGTACTTC.

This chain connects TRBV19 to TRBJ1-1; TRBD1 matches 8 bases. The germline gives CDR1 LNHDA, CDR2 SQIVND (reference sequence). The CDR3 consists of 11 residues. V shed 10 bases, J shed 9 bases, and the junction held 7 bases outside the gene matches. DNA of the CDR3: TGTGCCACCGGACAGGGCCGGAAAGCTTTCTTT. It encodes CATGQGRKAFF.

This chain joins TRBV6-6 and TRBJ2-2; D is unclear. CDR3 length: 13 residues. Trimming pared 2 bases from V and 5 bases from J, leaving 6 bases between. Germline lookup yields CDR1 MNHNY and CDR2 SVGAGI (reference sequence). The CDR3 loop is CASSYNPTGELFF. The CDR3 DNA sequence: TGTGCCAGCAGTTACAATCCTACCGGGGAGCTGTTTTTT.

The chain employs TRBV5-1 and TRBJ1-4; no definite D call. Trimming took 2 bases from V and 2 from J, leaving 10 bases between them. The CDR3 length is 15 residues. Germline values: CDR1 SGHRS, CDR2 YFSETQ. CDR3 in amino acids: CASSFNGHTNEKLFF. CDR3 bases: TGCGCCAGCAGCTTCAATGGGCACACTAATGAAAAACTGTTTTTT.

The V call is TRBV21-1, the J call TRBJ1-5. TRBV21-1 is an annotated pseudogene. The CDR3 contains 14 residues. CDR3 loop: CASSSRDGNQPQHF. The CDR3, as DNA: TGTGCCAGCAGCAGCCGGGACGGAAATCAGCCCCAGCATTTT.

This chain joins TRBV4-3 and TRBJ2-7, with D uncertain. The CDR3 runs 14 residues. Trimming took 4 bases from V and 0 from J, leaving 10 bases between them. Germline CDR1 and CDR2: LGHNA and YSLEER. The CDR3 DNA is TGCGCCAGCAGCCCACGGATGGGCTCCTACGAGCAGTACTTC. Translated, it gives CASSPRMGSYEQYF.

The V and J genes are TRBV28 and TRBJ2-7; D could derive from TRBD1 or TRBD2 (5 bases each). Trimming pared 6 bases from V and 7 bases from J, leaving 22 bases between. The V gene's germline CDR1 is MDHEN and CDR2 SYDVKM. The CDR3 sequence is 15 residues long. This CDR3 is CASSLYGGDPWEQYF. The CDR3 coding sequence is TGTGCCAGCAGCCTTTATGGGGGAGACCCTTGGGAGCAGTACTTC.

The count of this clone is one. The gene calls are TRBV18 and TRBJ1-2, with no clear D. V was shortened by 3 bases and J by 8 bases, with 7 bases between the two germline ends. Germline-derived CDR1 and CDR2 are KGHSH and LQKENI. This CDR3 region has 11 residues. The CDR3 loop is CASSPREGYTF. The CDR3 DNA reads TGTGCCAGCTCACCTAGGGAGGGCTACACCTTC.

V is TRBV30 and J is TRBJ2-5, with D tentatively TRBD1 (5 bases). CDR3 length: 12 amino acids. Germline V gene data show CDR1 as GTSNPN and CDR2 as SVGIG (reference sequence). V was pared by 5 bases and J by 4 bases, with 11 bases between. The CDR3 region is CAWSPQGETQYF. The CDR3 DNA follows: TGTGCCTGGTCCCCGCAGGGAGAGACCCAGTACTTC.

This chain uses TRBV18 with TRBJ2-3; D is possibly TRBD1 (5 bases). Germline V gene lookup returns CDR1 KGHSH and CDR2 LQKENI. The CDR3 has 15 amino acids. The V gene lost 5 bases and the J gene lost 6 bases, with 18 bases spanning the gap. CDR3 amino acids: CASSTRGHGVDTQYF. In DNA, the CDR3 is TGTGCCAGCTCAACAAGGGGTCATGGCGTGGATACGCAGTATTTT.

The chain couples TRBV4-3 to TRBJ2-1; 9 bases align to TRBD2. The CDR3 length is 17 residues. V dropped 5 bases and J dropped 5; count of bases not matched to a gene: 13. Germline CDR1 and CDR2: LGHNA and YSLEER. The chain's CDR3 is CASSAIRASGIDNEQFF. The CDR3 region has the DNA TGCGCCAGCAGCGCAATCCGGGCTAGCGGGATTGACAATGAGCAGTTCTTC.

Written as DNA, the CDR3 is TGTGCCTGGAGTGCGATAGCGGGGGGGGGAAAGTACAACAATGAGCAGTTCTTC. Its protein is CAWSAIAGGGKYNNEQFF. The chain is built from TRBV30 and TRBJ2-1; TRBD2 aligns across 11 bases. Germline trimming cut 1 base from V and 5 bases from J; bases unmatched to any gene: 13. CDR3 length equals 18 residues. Per the germline V gene, CDR1 is GTSNPN and CDR2 is SVGIG (reference sequence). The whole variable domain, remainder taken from reference TRBV30 and TRBJ2-1, is SQTIHQWPATLVQPVGSPLSLECTVEGTSNPNLYWYRQAAGRGLQLLFYSVGIGQISSEVPQNLSASRPQDRQFILSSKKLLLSDSGFYLCAWSAIAGGGKYNNEQFFGPGTRLTVL.

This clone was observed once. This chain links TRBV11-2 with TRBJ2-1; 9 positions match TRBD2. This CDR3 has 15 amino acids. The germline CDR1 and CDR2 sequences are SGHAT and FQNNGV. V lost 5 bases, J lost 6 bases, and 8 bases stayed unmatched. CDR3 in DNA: TGTGCCAGCAGCCAAGCGGGAGGCTCGTTCAATGAGCAGTTCTTC. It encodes CASSQAGGSFNEQFF.

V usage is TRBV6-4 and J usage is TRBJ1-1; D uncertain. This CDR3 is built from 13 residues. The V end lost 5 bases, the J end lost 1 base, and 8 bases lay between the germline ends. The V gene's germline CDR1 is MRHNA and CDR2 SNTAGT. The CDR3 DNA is TGTGCCAGCAGTAGTGAGGAGAACACTGAAGCTTTCTTT. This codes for CASSSEENTEAFF.

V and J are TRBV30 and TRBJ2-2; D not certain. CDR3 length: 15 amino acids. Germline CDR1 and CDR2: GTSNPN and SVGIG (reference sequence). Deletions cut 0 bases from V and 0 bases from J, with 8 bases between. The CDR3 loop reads CAWSVGGPNTGELFF. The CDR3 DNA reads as TGTGCCTGGAGTGTCGGCGGACCGAACACCGGGGAGCTGTTTTTT.

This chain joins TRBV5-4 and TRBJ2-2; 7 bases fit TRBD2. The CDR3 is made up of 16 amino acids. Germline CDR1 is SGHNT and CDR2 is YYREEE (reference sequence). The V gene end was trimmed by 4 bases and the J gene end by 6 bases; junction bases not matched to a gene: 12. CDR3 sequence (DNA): TGTGCCAGCAGCCCCCCACCCGGGGGGTGGGCCGGGGAGCTGTTTTTT. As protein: CASSPPPGGWAGELFF.

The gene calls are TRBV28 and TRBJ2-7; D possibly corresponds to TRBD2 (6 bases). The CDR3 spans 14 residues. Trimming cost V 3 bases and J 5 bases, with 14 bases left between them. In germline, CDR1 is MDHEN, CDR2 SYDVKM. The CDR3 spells CASSFGGARNEQYF. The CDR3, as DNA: TGTGCCAGCAGTTTTGGCGGGGCTCGGAACGAGCAGTACTTC.

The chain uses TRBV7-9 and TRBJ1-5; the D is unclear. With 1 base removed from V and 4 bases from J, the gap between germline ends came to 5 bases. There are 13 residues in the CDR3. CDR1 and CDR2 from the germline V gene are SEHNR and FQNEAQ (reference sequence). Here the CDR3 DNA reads TGTGCCAGCAGCTTAGGAGCAAATCAGCCCCAGCATTTT. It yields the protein CASSLGANQPQHF.

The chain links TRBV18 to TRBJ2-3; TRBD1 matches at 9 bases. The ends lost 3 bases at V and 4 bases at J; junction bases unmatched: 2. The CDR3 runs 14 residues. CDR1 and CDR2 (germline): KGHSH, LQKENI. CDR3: CASSPGQGPDTQYF. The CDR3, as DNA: TGTGCCAGCTCACCGGGACAGGGTCCAGATACGCAGTATTTT.

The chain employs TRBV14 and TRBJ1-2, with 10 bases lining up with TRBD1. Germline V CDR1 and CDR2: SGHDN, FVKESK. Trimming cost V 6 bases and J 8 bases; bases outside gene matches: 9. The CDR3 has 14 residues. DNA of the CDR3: TGTGCCAGCAGTCAGACAGGGGGCGCGGGAGGCTACACCTTC. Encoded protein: CASSQTGGAGGYTF.

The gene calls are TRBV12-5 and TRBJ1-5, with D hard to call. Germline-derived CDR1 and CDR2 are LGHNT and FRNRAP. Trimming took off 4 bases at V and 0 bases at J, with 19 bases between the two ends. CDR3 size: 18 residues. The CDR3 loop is CASGSLGQASYSNQPQHF. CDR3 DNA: TGTGCTAGTGGTTCCCTCGGGCAGGCGAGCTATAGCAATCAGCCCCAGCATTTT.

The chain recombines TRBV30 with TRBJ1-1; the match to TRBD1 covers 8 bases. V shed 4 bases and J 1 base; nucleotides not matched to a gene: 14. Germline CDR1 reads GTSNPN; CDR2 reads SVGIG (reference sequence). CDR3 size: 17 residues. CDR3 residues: CAWNEGDRGVGNTEAFF. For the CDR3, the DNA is TGTGCCTGGAACGAGGGAGACAGGGGCGTAGGGAACACTGAAGCTTTCTTT.